This entry features one T cell receptor (beta chain) sequence. This entry comes from a study of blood T cell repertoires in COVID-19. Overall study context: Sample material is recorded as cDNA or gDNA derived from T cells, B-cell-depleted T cells, or PBMCs.

Per the study methods: Quantification of nucleated cells was approximated via reference gene primer amplification. Generated by immunoSEQ multiplex PCR, the TCRdb table keeps only in-frame clones and is missing some. V and J calls and clone size are those listed in that table; D and trimming were worked out from the DNA. The table has under 450,000 clones, more than 70% seen once. Germline CDR1 WNHNN, CDR2 SYGVQD (reference sequence). There are 14 residues in the CDR3. V shed 5 bases and J 0 bases; nucleotides not matched to a gene: 2. This study enrolled people aged roughly 18 to 89 from 24 US geographic areas. In Cohort 3, a recovered donor had either two negative PCRs, clearance, or symptom resolution.

The clonotype originates from a man aged 30 to 45 who had recovered from COVID-19. The rearrangement uses TRBV10-1 and TRBJ2-7, with 9 bases fitting TRBD1. Sequencing was done on a sample of PBMCs or T cells enriched from blood (not recorded which). The DNA of the CDR3 is TGCGCCAGCAGTAGGGACAGGGCCTCCTACGAGCAGTACTTC. Translation: CASSRDRASYEQYF.